The present TCR beta chain was sequenced within a study of tumor and adjacent non-tumor tissue in lung cancer. About the study: The cohort had 12 adenocarcinoma, a couple of squamous cell and 1 small cell patients. Stage I to III disease affected about nine men and roughly five women aged 31 to 76.

A few counts support this clonotype. The target antigen is unknown. A modified ARM-PCR protocol with three rounds of nested PCR amplified TCRbeta. TCRdb recomputed calls from the multiplex PCR reads with MiXCR, one row per CDR3 protein. The profile shows over 110,000 distinct CDR3 sequences, 66% of them singletons. Study outcomes and limitations: Tumor tissue had significantly higher TCR diversity than normal lung.

This sample's RNA came from whole unsorted tissue. Between August and November 2014, newly diagnosed, chemotherapy-naive lung cancer patients underwent thoracic surgery in China. Material: lung tumor tissue. This sequence originates from a man in his sixties with small cell lung cancer.

CDR3 region: CASSLGPQNEQYF. In DNA, the CDR3 is TGTGCCAGCAGCTTGGGCCCCCAAAACGAGCAGTACTTC. The chain joins TRBV5-4 to TRBJ2-7; D remains ambiguous. Germline V lookup: CDR1 SGHNT, CDR2 YYREEE (reference sequence). V lost 0 bases and J lost 5, with 9 bases in between. The length of the CDR3 is 13 residues.